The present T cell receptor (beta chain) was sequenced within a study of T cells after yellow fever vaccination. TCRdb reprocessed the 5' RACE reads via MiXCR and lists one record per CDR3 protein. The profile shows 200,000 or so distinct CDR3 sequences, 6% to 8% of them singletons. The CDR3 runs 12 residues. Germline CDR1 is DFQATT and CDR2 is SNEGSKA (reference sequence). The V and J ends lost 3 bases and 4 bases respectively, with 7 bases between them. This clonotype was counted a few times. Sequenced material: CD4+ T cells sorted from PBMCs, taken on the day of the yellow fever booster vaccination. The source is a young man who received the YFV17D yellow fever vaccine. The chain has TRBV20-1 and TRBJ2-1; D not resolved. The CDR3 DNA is TGCAGTGCTAGCTTCCAATACAATGAGCAGTTCTTC. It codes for CSASFQYNEQFF.